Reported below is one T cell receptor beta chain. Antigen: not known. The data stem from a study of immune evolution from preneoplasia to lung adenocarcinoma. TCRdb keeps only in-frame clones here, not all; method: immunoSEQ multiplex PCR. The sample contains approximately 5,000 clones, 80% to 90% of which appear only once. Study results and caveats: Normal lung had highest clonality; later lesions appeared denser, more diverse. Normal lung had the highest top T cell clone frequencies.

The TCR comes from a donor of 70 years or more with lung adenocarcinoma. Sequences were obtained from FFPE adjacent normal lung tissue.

The CDR3 spells CASSKARWGQFPESYEQYF. The DNA of the CDR3 is TGTGCCAGCAGCAAAGCGCGGTGGGGGCAGTTCCCCGAATCCTACGAGCAGTACTTC. V is TRBV21-1 and J is TRBJ2-7; the table gives TRBD1 as D, unverified against the DNA. TRBV21-1 is described as a pseudogene. The CDR3 has 19 residues.